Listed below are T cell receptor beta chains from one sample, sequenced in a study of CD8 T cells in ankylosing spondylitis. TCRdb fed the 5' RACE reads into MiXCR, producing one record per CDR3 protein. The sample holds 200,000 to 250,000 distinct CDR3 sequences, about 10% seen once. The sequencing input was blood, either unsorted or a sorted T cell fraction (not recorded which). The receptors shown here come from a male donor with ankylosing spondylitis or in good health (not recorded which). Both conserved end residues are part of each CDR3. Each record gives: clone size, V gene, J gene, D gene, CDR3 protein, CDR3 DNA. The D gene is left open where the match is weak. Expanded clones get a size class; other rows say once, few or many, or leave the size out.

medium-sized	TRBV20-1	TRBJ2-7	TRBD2	CSARTSGSSYEQYF	TGCAGTGCTAGGACTAGCGGTAGCTCCTACGAGCAGTACTTC
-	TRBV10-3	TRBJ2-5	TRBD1	CAIGLGTGEETQYF	TGTGCCATCGGACTGGGGACAGGGGAAGAGACCCAGTACTTC
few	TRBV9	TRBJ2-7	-	CASSNSTRSYEQYF	TGTGCCAGCAGCAACTCTACTAGATCCTACGAGCAGTACTTC
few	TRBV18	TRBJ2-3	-	CASSRKSGETGGDTQYF	TGTGCCAGCTCACGAAAGTCTGGGGAAACCGGAGGAGATACGCAGTATTTT
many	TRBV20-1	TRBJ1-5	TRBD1	CSARGQVKGQPQHF	TGCAGTGCTAGGGGACAGGTAAAGGGTCAGCCCCAGCATTTT
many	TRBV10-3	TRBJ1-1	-	CAISEGAVATFF	TGTGCCATCAGTGAGGGTGCCGTAGCAACTTTCTTT
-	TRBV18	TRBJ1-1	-	CASSPPNPGDLNTEAFF	TGTGCCAGCTCACCACCTAACCCAGGGGACCTGAACACTGAAGCTTTCTTT
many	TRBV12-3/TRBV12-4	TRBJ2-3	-	CASSSGPRTDTQYF	TGTGCCAGCAGCTCCGGGCCCCGCACAGATACGCAGTATTTT
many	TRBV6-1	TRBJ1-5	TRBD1	CASSLTGGEQPQHF	TGTGCCAGCAGCTTGACAGGGGGCGAACAGCCCCAGCATTTT
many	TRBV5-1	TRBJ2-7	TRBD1	CASSLSTGVWYEQYF	TGCGCCAGCAGCTTGAGCACAGGGGTATGGTACGAGCAGTACTTC
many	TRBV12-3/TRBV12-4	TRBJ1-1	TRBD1	CASSLGQGAGTEAFF	TGTGCCAGCAGTTTGGGACAGGGGGCGGGGACTGAAGCTTTCTTT
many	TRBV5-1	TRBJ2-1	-	CASNPLGDGEQFF	TGCGCCAGCAACCCCCTCGGGGATGGTGAGCAGTTCTTC
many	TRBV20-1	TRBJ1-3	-	CSARDSGRVRDTIYF	TGCAGTGCTAGAGATAGCGGCAGAGTCAGAGACACCATATATTTT
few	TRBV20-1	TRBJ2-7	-	CSADRSSYEQYF	TGCAGTGCCGACAGAAGCTCCTACGAGCAGTACTTC
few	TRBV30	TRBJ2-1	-	CAWAIGGDFNEQFF	TGTGCCTGGGCTATAGGGGGGGACTTCAATGAGCAGTTCTTC
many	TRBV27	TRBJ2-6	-	CASSPPGPGANVLTF	TGTGCCAGCAGTCCCCCCGGACCTGGGGCCAACGTCCTGACTTTC
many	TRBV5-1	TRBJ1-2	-	CASSLEASGYGYTF	TGCGCCAGCAGCTTGGAGGCGTCAGGTTATGGCTACACCTTC
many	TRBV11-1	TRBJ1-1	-	CASSLIQPTTRSVDTEAFF	TGTGCCAGCAGCTTAATACAGCCGACTACGAGAAGTGTAGACACTGAAGCTTTCTTT
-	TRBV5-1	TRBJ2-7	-	CASSPRNVLAGYEQYF	TGCGCCAGCAGCCCGCGAAACGTTCTGGCTGGCTACGAGCAGTACTTC
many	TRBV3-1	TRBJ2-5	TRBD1	CASSQRGQGGQETQYF	TGTGCCAGCAGCCAAAGAGGACAGGGTGGTCAAGAGACCCAGTACTTC
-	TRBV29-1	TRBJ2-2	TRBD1	CSVKSSSGTGDTGELFF	TGCAGCGTAAAAAGCAGCTCCGGGACAGGGGACACCGGGGAGCTGTTTTTT
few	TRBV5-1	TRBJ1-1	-	CASSSMTENTEAFF	TGCGCCAGCAGCTCCATGACGGAGAACACTGAAGCTTTCTTT
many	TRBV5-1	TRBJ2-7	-	CASSLLAGAFYEQYF	TGCGCCAGCAGCTTGTTGGCGGGGGCATTCTACGAGCAGTACTTC
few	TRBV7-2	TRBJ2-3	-	CASSFSGGAVSDTQYF	TGTGCCAGCAGCTTTAGTGGGGGGGCCGTATCAGATACGCAGTATTTT
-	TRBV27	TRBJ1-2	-	CASSRVGDPGYTF	TGTGCCAGCAGTCGGGTGGGGGACCCTGGCTACACCTTC
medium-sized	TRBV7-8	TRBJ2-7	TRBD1	CASSPGRDRIYEQYF	TGTGCCAGCAGCCCTGGCCGGGACAGGATATACGAGCAGTACTTC
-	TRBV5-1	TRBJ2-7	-	CASRTAPGATYEQYF	TGCGCCAGCAGGACCGCGCCGGGGGCCACCTACGAGCAGTACTTC
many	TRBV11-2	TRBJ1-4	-	CASSPSGGPDEKLFF	TGTGCCAGCAGCCCCTCGGGGGGGCCAGATGAAAAACTGTTTTTT
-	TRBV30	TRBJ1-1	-	CAWTGERGRGPNTEAFF	TGTGCCTGGACCGGAGAAAGGGGACGCGGTCCGAACACTGAAGCTTTCTTT
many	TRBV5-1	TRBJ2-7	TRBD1	CASSPGQGASFGEQYF	TGCGCCAGCAGCCCAGGACAGGGGGCGTCGTTTGGCGAGCAGTACTTC
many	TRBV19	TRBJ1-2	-	CASMQEENYGYTF	TGTGCCAGTATGCAGGAGGAAAACTATGGCTACACCTTC
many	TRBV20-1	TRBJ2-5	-	CSASKWSDQETQYF	TGCAGTGCTAGCAAGTGGTCAGATCAAGAGACCCAGTACTTC
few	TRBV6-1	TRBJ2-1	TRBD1	CASSRQGGAATYEQFF	TGTGCCAGCAGCCGACAGGGGGGAGCGGCCACGTATGAGCAGTTCTTC
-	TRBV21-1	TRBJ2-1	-	CASSKGSSGVQFF	TGTGCCAGCAGCAAAGGGAGCAGCGGGGTGCAGTTCTTC
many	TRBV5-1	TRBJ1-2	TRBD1	CASSLAGDSRRQIRYTF	TGCGCCAGCAGCTTGGCCGGGGACAGCCGCCGCCAAATCCGGTACACCTTC
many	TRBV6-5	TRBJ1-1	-	CASSYRRTGPNTEAFF	TGTGCCAGCAGTTACCGACGGACGGGGCCGAACACTGAAGCTTTCTTT
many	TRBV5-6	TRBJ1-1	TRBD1	CASIRTGRNTEAFF	TGTGCCAGCATTCGGACAGGGAGGAACACTGAAGCTTTCTTT
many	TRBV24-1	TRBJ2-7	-	CATSDSYEQYF	TGTGCCACCAGTGATTCGTACGAGCAGTACTTC
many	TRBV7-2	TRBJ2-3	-	CASSILGAVADTQYF	TGTGCCAGCAGCATCTTAGGAGCGGTGGCAGATACGCAGTATTTT
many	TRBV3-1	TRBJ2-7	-	CASSRTGSGEQYF	TGTGCCAGCAGCCGCACAGGTTCCGGCGAGCAGTACTTC
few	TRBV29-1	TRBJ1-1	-	CSVTRGGLNTEAFF	TGCAGCGTGACCCGCGGGGGGCTGAACACTGAAGCTTTCTTT
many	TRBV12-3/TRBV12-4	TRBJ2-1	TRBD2	CASSLTGGKGEQFF	TGTGCCAGCAGTTTAACGGGGGGTAAAGGTGAGCAGTTCTTC
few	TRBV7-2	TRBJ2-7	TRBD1	CASSDPGQGFHEQYF	TGTGCCAGCAGCGATCCGGGACAGGGATTCCACGAGCAGTACTTC
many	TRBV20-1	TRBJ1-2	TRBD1	CSGRQGGTANYGYTF	TGCAGTGGGCGACAGGGGGGGACAGCTAACTATGGCTACACCTTC
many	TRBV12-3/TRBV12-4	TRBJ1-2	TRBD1	CASSPGTGGTYGYTF	TGTGCCAGCAGCCCCGGGACAGGGGGAACCTATGGCTACACCTTC
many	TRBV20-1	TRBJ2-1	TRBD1	CSASLPGQGAREQFF	TGCAGTGCTAGCCTCCCGGGACAGGGGGCGCGGGAGCAGTTCTTC
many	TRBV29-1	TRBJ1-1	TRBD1	CSVGGQGYTEAFF	TGCAGCGTTGGAGGACAGGGGTACACTGAAGCTTTCTTT
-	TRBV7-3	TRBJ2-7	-	CASSVDREVGEQYF	TGTGCCAGCAGCGTAGACAGGGAGGTGGGCGAGCAGTACTTC
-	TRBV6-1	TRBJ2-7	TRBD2	CASSAPSGGADEQYF	TGTGCCAGCAGTGCCCCTAGCGGGGGGGCCGACGAGCAGTACTTC
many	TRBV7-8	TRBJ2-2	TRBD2	CASSLAGGRTGELFF	TGTGCCAGCAGTCTAGCGGGGGGGCGGACCGGGGAGCTGTTTTTT
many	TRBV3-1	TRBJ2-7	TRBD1	CASSQVWTGPYEQYF	TGTGCCAGCAGCCAAGTCTGGACAGGGCCCTACGAGCAGTACTTC
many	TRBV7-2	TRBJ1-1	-	CASIPTGGVGASEAFF	TGTGCCAGCATCCCAACTGGGGGGGTCGGGGCATCCGAAGCTTTCTTT
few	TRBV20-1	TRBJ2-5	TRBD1	CSAAPTGGLRQETQYF	TGCAGTGCTGCTCCGACAGGGGGGTTGAGGCAAGAGACCCAGTACTTC
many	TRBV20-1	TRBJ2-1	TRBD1	CSARDRRSQGAHNEQFF	TGCAGTGCTAGAGATCGCCGCTCACAGGGGGCCCACAATGAGCAGTTCTTC
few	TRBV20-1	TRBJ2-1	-	CCARSYGGGLSYNEQFF	TGCTGCGCTAGATCGTACGGGGGTGGCCTCTCCTACAATGAGCAGTTCTTC
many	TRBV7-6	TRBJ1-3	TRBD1	CASSLDRGGNTIYF	TGTGCCAGCAGCTTAGACAGGGGTGGAAACACCATATATTTT
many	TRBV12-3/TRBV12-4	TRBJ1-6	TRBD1	CASGQGNSPLHF	TGTGCCAGTGGACAGGGAAATTCACCCCTCCACTTT
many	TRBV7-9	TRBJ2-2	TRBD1	CASRPRGRSTGELFF	TGTGCCAGCAGGCCTAGGGGGCGTAGCACCGGGGAGCTGTTTTTT
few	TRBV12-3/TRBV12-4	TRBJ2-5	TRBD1	CASRTTGSGETQYF	TGTGCCAGCAGAACGACAGGGTCAGGGGAGACCCAGTACTTC